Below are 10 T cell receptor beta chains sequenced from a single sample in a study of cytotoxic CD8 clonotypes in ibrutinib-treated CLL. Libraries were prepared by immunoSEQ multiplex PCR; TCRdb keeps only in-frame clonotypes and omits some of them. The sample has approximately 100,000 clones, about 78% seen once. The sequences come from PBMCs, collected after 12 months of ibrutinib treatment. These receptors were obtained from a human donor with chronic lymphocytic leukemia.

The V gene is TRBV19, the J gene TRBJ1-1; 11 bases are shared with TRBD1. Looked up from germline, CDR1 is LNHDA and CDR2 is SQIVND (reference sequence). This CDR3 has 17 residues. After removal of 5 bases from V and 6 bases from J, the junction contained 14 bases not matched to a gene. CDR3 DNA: TGTGCCAGTAGTTCACCCCGGACAGGGGGCAAGGGAGCTGAAGCTTTCTTT. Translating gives CASSSPRTGGKGAEAFF. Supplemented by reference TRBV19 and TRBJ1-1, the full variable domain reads DGGITQSPKYLFRKEGQNVTLSCEQNLNHDAMYWYRQDPGQGLRLIYYSQIVNDFQKGDIAEGYSVSREKKESFPLTVTSAQKNPTAFYLCASSSPRTGGKGAEAFFGQGTRLTVV.

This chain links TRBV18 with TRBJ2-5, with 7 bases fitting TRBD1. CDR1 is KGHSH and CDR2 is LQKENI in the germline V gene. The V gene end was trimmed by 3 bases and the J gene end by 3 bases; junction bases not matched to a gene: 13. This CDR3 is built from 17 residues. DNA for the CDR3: TGTGCCAGCTCACCGTACAACGACAGGGAAGTGGAAGAGACCCAGTACTTC. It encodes CASSPYNDREVEETQYF.

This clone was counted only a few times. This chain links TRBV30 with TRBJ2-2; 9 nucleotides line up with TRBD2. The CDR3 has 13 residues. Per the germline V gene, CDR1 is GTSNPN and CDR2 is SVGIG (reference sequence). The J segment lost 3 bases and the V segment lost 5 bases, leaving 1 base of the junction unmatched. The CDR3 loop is CAWLAGYTGELFF. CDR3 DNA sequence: TGTGCCTGGCTAGCGGGGTACACCGGGGAGCTGTTTTTT.

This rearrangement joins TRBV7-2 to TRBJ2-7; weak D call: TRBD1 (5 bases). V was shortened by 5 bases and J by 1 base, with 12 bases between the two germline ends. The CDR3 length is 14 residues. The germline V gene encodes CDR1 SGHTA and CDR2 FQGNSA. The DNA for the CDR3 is TGTGCCAGCAGCCCACAGGAGAAATCCTACGAGCAGTACTTC. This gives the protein CASSPQEKSYEQYF. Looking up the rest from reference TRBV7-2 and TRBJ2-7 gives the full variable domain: GAGVSQSPSNKVTEKGKDVELRCDPISGHTALYWYRQSLGQGLEFLIYFQGNSAPDKSGLPSDRFSAERTGGSVSTLTIQRTQQEDSAVYLCASSPQEKSYEQYFGPGTRLTVT.

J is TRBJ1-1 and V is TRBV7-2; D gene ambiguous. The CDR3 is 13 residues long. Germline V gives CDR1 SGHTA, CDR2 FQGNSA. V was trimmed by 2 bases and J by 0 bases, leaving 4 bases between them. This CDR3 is CASSLSLNTEAFF. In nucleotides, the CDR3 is TGTGCCAGCAGCTTAAGTCTGAACACTGAAGCTTTCTTT.

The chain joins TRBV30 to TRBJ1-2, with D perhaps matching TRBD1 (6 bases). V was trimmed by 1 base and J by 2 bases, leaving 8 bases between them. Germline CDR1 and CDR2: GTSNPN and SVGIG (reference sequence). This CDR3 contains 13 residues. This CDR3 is CAWSEGGNYGYTF. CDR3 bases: TGTGCCTGGAGTGAGGGGGGGAACTATGGCTACACCTTC.

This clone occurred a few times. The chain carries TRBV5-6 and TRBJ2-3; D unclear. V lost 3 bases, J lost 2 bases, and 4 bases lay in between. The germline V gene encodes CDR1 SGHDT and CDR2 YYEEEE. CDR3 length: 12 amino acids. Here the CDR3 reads CASSYATDTQYF. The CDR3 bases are TGTGCCAGCAGCTATGCCACAGATACGCAGTATTTT.

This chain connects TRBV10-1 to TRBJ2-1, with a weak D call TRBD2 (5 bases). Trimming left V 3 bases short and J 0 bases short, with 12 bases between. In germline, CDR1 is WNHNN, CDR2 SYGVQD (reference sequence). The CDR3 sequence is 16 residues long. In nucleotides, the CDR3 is TGCGCCAGCAGTGATGGGGTAGCGAGCTCCTACAATGAGCAGTTCTTC. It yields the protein CASSDGVASSYNEQFF.

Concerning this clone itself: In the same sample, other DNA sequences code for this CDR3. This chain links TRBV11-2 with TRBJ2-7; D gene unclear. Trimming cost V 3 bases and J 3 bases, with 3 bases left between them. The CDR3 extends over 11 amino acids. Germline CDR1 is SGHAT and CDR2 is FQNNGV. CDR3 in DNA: TGTGCCAGCAGCTTCTTCTACGAGCAGTACTTC. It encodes CASSFFYEQYF.

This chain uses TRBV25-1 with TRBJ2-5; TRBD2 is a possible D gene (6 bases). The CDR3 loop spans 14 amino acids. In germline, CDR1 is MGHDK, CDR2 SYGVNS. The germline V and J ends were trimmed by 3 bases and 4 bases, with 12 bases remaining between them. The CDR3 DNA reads TGTGCCAGCAGTGAGTTCCTAGCGACAGAGACCCAGTACTTC. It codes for CASSEFLATETQYF.